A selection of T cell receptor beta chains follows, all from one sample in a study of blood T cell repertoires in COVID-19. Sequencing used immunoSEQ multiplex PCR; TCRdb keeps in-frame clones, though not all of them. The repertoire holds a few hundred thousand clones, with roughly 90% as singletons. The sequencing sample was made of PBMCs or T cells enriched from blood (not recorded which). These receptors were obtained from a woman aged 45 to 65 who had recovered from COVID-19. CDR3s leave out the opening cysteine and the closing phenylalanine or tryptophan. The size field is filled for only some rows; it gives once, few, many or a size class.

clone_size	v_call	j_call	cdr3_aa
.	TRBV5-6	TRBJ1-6	ASSPYVGMGSPLH
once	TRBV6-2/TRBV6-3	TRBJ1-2	ASSQTGGLDYGYT
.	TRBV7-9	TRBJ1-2	ASSTGQGYGYT
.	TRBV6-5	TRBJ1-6	ASSLTGYRSPGALH
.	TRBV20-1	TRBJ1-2	SASKGEAGGNGYT
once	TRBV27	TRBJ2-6	ASSLRAGGHSGANVLT
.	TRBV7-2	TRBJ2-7	ASNRDSSYEQY
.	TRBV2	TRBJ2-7	ASRDRGLYEQY
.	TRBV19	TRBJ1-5	ASSITASNQPQH
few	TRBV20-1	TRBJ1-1	SASQGNTEAF
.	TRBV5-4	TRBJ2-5	ASSLNRAQETQY
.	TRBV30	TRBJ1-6	AWSSTQGGNSPLH
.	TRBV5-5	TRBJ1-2	ASSLVPAPNYGYT
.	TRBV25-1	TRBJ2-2	ASRASGFGELF
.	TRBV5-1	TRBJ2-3	ASSLDRDRGRTDTQY
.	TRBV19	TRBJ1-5	ASSSGTGSSNQPQH
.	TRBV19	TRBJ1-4	ASRPLRQWNEKLF
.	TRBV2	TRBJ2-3	ASNGLAGGPDTQY
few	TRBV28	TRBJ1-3	ASSYPTLRDRGYFSGNTIY
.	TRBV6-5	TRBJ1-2	ASSLQQGPSYGYT
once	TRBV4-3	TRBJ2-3	ASSQGVAGATDTQY
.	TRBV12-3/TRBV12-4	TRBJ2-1	ASSLMSEQF
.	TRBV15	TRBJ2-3	ATSRDSFDTQY